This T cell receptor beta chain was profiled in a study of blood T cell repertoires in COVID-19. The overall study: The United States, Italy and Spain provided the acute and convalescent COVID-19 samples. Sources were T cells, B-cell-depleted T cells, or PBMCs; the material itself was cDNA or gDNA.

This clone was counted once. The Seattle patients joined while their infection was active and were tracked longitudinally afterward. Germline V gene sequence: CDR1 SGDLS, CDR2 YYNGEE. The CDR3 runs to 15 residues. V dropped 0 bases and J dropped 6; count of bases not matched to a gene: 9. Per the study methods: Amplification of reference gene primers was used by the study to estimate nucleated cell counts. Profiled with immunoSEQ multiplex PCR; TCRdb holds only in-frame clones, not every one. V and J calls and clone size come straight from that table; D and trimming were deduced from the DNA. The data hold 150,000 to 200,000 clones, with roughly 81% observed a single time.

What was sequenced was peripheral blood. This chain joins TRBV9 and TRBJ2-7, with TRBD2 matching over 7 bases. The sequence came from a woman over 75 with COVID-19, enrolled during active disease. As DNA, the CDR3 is TGTGCCAGCAGCGTAGCTAATAGCGGGCCCAGCGAGCAGTACTTC. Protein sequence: CASSVANSGPSEQYF. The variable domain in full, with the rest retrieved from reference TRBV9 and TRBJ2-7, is DSGVTQTPKHLITATGQRVTLRCSPRSGDLSVYWYQQSLDQGLQFLIQYYNGEERAKGNILERFSAQQFPDLHSELNLSSLELGDSALYFCASSVANSGPSEQYFGPGTRLTVT.